This TCR beta chain is from a study of blood T cell repertoires in COVID-19. Some clones are missing from TCRdb's copy, which holds only in-frame ones; the method was immunoSEQ multiplex PCR. In the table there are under 450,000 clones, approximately 87% of which are singletons. This CDR3 is built from 16 residues. The V gene lost 0 bases and the J gene lost 3 bases, with 16 bases spanning the gap. Germline assignment: CDR1 SGHDT and CDR2 YYEEEE. Specimen: PBMCs or T cells enriched from blood (not recorded which). V gene TRBV5-6 combines with J gene TRBJ2-7, with D possibly matching TRBD1 (6 bases). The clonotype was recovered from a man aged 30-40 years who had recovered from COVID-19. CDR3 sequence: CASSLVAGQWNYEQYF. In DNA form, the CDR3 reads TGTGCCAGCAGCTTGGTGGCCGGACAGTGGAACTACGAGCAGTACTTC.